This entry concerns a single T cell receptor (beta chain). Its specificity is unknown. Some clones are missing from TCRdb's copy, which holds only in-frame ones; the method was immunoSEQ multiplex PCR. The sample carries under 150,000 clones, around 84% recorded once. This entry comes from a study of cytotoxic CD8 clonotypes in ibrutinib-treated CLL. Regarding the study as a whole: Public clonotypes showed up rarely, and on treatment they shrank or held steady. At ibrutinib response, clonality increased, and at progression it declined back toward baseline.

Germline loops: CDR1 GTSNPN, CDR2 SVGIG (reference sequence). This CDR3 spans 16 amino acids. Trimming cost V 1 base and J 0 bases, with 15 bases left between them. The source was PBMCs, collected after 24 months of ibrutinib treatment. The origin of this receptor is a human donor with chronic lymphocytic leukemia. V is TRBV30 and J is TRBJ1-1; the D gene is possibly TRBD1 (5 bases). The CDR3 coding sequence is TGTGCCTGGAGTGCAATAAGACAGTCAATGAACACTGAAGCTTTCTTT. Amino acids: CAWSAIRQSMNTEAFF.